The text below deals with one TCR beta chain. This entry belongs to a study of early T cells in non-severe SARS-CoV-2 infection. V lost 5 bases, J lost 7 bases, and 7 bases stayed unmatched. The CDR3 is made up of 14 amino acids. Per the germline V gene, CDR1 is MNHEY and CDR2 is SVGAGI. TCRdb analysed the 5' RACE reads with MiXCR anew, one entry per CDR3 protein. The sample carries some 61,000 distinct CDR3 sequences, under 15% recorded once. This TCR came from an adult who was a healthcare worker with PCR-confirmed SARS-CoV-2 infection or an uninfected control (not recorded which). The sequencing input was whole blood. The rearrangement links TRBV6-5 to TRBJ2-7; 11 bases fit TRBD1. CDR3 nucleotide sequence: TGTGCCAGCAGTACAGGGGACAGGGGGAATGAGCAGTACTTC. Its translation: CASSTGDRGNEQYF.